The 11 T cell receptor beta chains listed next were all sequenced from one sample in a study of Graves' ophthalmopathy and Graves' hyperthyroidism (dated by TCRdb to the late 2010s). TCRdb records Illumina HiSeq 2000 as the sequencer. For repertoire sequencing, TCR beta CDR3 regions were amplified from RNA transcripts. A first-round RT-PCR used HTBI primers with the Qiagen OneStep RT-PCR kit, followed by a second-round multiplex PCR, size selection and purification. TCRdb reanalyzed the raw reads on its own, using fastp at Q25 for trimming and MiXCR for clone calling, and kept in-frame beta chains. Identical CDR3 protein sequences are pooled into one entry, listed with their most common genes and DNA. This sample is represented by fewer than 350,000 distinct CDR3 sequences; about 17% of them were singletons. 12% of the sample is taken by the ten largest. Source material: peripheral blood. The origin of the receptors is an adult man with Graves' ophthalmopathy.

In this sample, this clonotype turned up many times. This sequence joins TRBV20-1 and TRBJ2-7; no firm D call. The CDR3 consists of 13 residues. Trimming removed 0 bases from V and 3 bases from J, with 9 bases in between. Germline CDR1 reads DFQATT; CDR2 reads SNEGSKA (reference sequence). As DNA, the CDR3 is TGCAGTGCTAGAGATCTTGAGTTCTACGAGCAGTACTTC. This sequence encodes CSARDLEFYEQYF.

This clonotype came up many times. The chain joins TRBV28 to TRBJ2-5; D possibly uses TRBD1 or TRBD2 (5 bases each). The CDR3 contains 15 residues. Germline lookup yields CDR1 MDHEN and CDR2 SYDVKM. Deletions cut 3 bases from V and 0 bases from J, with 11 bases between. The CDR3 protein is CASSFPTGHQETQYF. The CDR3 DNA follows: TGTGCCAGCAGTTTCCCGACGGGACACCAAGAGACCCAGTACTTC. The variable domain in full, with the rest retrieved from reference TRBV28 and TRBJ2-5, is DVKVTQSSRYLVKRTGEKVFLECVQDMDHENMFWYRQDPGLGLRLIYFSYDVKMKEKGDIPEGYSVSREKKERFSLILESASTNQTSMYLCASSFPTGHQETQYFGPGTRLLVL.

As regards this clonotype: This clone may be a read error of a much larger clone one base away. The chain carries TRBV30 and TRBJ2-2; D may be TRBD2 (5 bases). V was pared by 5 bases and J by 3 bases, with 16 bases between. CDR3 size: 15 residues. Germline V CDR1 and CDR2: GTSNPN, SVGIG (reference sequence). The CDR3 region is CAWARGLSYTGELFF. For the CDR3, the DNA is TGTGCCTGGGCCCGGGGATTGTCGTACACCGGGGAGCTGTTTTTT.

This clonotype was counted ten times or more. The V and J genes are TRBV20-1 and TRBJ1-2, with TRBD1 as a possible D gene (6 bases). The CDR3 contains 15 residues. Trimming took 0 bases from V and 1 from J, leaving 12 bases between them. CDR1 and CDR2 from the germline V gene are DFQATT and SNEGSKA (reference sequence). CDR3 DNA: TGCAGTGCTAGAGATTTCGGGGGGCGTAACTATGGCTACACCTTC. It encodes CSARDFGGRNYGYTF.

This clonotype came up many times. This chain joins TRBV6-1 and TRBJ2-2; possible D gene TRBD2, 5 bases. The CDR3 sequence is 15 residues long. Germline V CDR1 and CDR2: MNHNS, SASEGT. Trimming removed 4 bases from V and 0 bases from J, with 9 bases in between. The CDR3 reads CASSVSGANTGELFF. The CDR3 DNA is TGTGCCAGCAGTGTCTCCGGGGCGAACACCGGGGAGCTGTTTTTT.

Many counts were recorded for this clonotype. The chain joins TRBV20-1 to TRBJ1-1; maybe TRBD1 (5 bases). There are 14 residues in the CDR3. Trimming took 3 bases from V and 0 from J, leaving 11 bases between them. Per the germline V gene, CDR1 is DFQATT and CDR2 is SNEGSKA (reference sequence). The CDR3 DNA follows: TGCAGTGCTAGGGGGCAGAAGTTGAACACTGAAGCTTTCTTT. Translation: CSARGQKLNTEAFF.

This clonotype showed up many times. This chain connects TRBV12-3 or TRBV12-4 to TRBJ2-7, with 9 bases aligning to TRBD1. Trimming took 6 bases from V and 1 from J; bases not matched to a gene: 7. The CDR3 extends over 15 amino acids. CDR3 loop: CASRDAGQGSYEQYF. CDR3 coding DNA: TGTGCCAGCAGGGACGCGGGACAGGGTTCCTACGAGCAGTACTTC.

The chain's CDR3 is CASSLVGNPQETQYF. For the CDR3, the DNA is TGTGCCAGCAGCTTAGTTGGGAATCCCCAAGAGACCCAGTACTTC. The chain recombines TRBV11-2 with TRBJ2-5; D gene unclear. Trimming removed 1 base from V and 1 base from J, with 10 bases in between. The CDR3 runs 15 residues. The germline gives CDR1 SGHAT, CDR2 FQNNGV.

The sample holds a few counts of this clonotype. J is TRBJ2-7 and V is TRBV28; maybe TRBD2 (5 bases). Germline V CDR1 and CDR2: MDHEN, SYDVKM. V was cut by 5 bases and J by 2 bases, with 13 bases left in between. The CDR3 is made up of 14 amino acids. CDR3 protein: CASSGGRGTYEQYF. The DNA of the CDR3 is TGTGCCAGCAGTGGCGGACGGGGAACCTACGAGCAGTACTTC.

This clonotype was counted at least ten times. J is TRBJ2-5 and V is TRBV11-2; D unclear. Germline CDR1 is SGHAT and CDR2 is FQNNGV. V was shortened by 0 bases and J by 5 bases, with 13 bases between the two germline ends. The CDR3 spans 15 residues. The CDR3: CASSLDFGASETQYF. The CDR3, as DNA: TGTGCCAGCAGCTTAGATTTTGGAGCGAGCGAGACCCAGTACTTC.

Ten or more counts support this clonotype. V gene TRBV12-3 or TRBV12-4 combines with J gene TRBJ1-1; the D gene is possibly TRBD1 (6 bases). The CDR3 covers 14 residues. Between the trimmed V and J ends, which lost 10 bases and 4 bases, there was a span of 19 bases. Here the CDR3 DNA reads TGTGCCACATTAAGTTGGAACAGGGCCACTGAAGCTTTCTTT. Translated: CATLSWNRATEAFF.